One and the same sample provided the 25 T cell receptor beta chains below, sequenced in a study of cytomegalovirus exposure and HLA in healthy donors (dated by TCRdb to about 2017). Receptor libraries were prepared by the immunoSEQ multiplex PCR assay. TCRdb holds this immuneACCESS table with in-frame rearrangements only. Some clones are missing; in checked studies, unresolved V genes explain under half, and the rest has no known cause. This sample has fewer than 200,000 clones in its table, and about 83% of those were observed once. Of the sample, roughly 1.3% falls within the top ten clones. Specimen: PBMCs. Every receptor here comes from a woman aged 25 to 39 in good health and CMV-seronegative.

The CDR3 reads CASSPTGVAEAFF. As DNA, the CDR3 is TGTGCCAGTAGTCCTACAGGGGTAGCTGAAGCTTTCTTT. The rearrangement joins TRBV19 to TRBJ1-1; 7 bases map to TRBD1. V lost 5 bases and J lost 6; bases outside the gene matches: 6. Germline CDR1 reads LNHDA; CDR2 reads SQIVND (reference sequence). The CDR3 is 13 amino acids.

The chain employs TRBV7-9 and TRBJ2-7; no definite D call. Germline V gene sequence: CDR1 SEHNR, CDR2 FQNEAQ (reference sequence). V shed 3 bases and J shed 4 bases, with 7 bases lying between them. The CDR3 runs 12 residues. CDR3 DNA: TGTGCCAGCAGCTTTACTTTATACGAGCAGTACTTC. This gives the protein CASSFTLYEQYF.

The V call is TRBV7-6, the J call TRBJ2-5; 8 bases map to TRBD2. The CDR3 has 14 amino acids. Germline V gene lookup returns CDR1 SGHVS and CDR2 FNYEAQ. Losses at the gene ends were 5 bases for V and 5 bases for J; bases not matched to a gene: 7. CDR3 region: CASSRRGGLETQYF. The CDR3 nucleotides are TGTGCCAGCAGCCGACGGGGGGGACTGGAGACCCAGTACTTC.

The V and J genes are TRBV7-8 and TRBJ1-6, with D possibly matching TRBD1 (5 bases). Germline V gives CDR1 SGHVS, CDR2 FQNEAQ. V dropped 5 bases and J dropped 3 bases, with 20 bases sitting between them. The CDR3 has 18 residues. DNA for the CDR3: TGTGCCAGCAGCCCCCTCCTAGGGGAGGGCTACTATAATTCACCCCTCCACTTT. Its translation: CASSPLLGEGYYNSPLHF.

J is TRBJ1-1 and V is TRBV9; D call uncertain. Trimming cost V 4 bases and J 0 bases, with 13 bases left between them. Germline V lookup: CDR1 SGDLS, CDR2 YYNGEE. This CDR3 spans 15 amino acids. CDR3 DNA sequence: TGTGCCAGCAGCCCCAGTGCGGGCCTGAACACTGAAGCTTTCTTT. Its translation: CASSPSAGLNTEAFF. The whole variable domain, filled in from reference TRBV9 and TRBJ1-1, reads DSGVTQTPKHLITATGQRVTLRCSPRSGDLSVYWYQQSLDQGLQFLIQYYNGEERAKGNILERFSAQQFPDLHSELNLSSLELGDSALYFCASSPSAGLNTEAFFGQGTRLTVV.

The chain joins TRBV29-1 to TRBJ1-3; 7 bases align to TRBD1. The CDR3 extends over 14 amino acids. V was pared by 6 bases and J by 2 bases, with 7 bases of the junction left unmatched. Germline-derived CDR1 and CDR2 are SQVTM and ANQGSEA. Here the CDR3 reads CSVATGTAGNTIYF. DNA of the CDR3: TGCAGCGTAGCAACCGGGACAGCTGGAAACACCATATATTTT.

This chain joins TRBV6-5 and TRBJ2-7; D remains unclear. The V gene's germline CDR1 is MNHEY and CDR2 SVGAGI. Trimming shortened V by 0 bases and J by 0 bases, and 9 bases separated the two germline ends. CDR3 length: 15 amino acids. CDR3 DNA sequence: TGTGCCAGCAGTTACTCCTCAGGTACCTCCTACGAGCAGTACTTC. Protein product: CASSYSSGTSYEQYF.

This clone was seen a single time. CDR3 in DNA: TGTGCCACCCCAAGGAAAGTGGACAGCTCATCTGGAAACACCATATATTTT. It specifies CATPRKVDSSSGNTIYF. V is TRBV14 and J is TRBJ1-3; a possible D gene is TRBD1 (6 bases). The CDR3 runs 17 residues. In germline, CDR1 is SGHDN, CDR2 FVKESK. Trimming left V 10 bases short and J 1 base short, with 23 bases between.

CDR3 sequence: CASSLGGAKNSPLHF. Here the CDR3 DNA reads TGCGCCAGCAGCTTGGGTGGGGCAAAGAATTCACCCCTCCACTTT. The rearrangement links TRBV5-1 to TRBJ1-6; D is perhaps TRBD1 (5 bases). Germline assignment: CDR1 SGHRS and CDR2 YFSETQ. The CDR3 is 15 residues long. Trimming removed 0 bases from V and 7 bases from J, with 11 bases in between.

The rearrangement joins TRBV18 to TRBJ2-3; 8 bases fit TRBD2. The germline gives CDR1 KGHSH, CDR2 LQKENI. V trimming: 2 bases; J trimming: 4 bases; junction bases outside the gene matches: 5. This CDR3 spans 15 amino acids. As DNA, the CDR3 is TGTGCCAGCTCACCAGTTAGCGGGGTAGCAGATACGCAGTATTTT. Its translation: CASSPVSGVADTQYF.

The genes are TRBV9 and TRBJ2-3, with D perhaps TRBD2 (6 bases). V was trimmed by 5 bases and J by 0 bases, leaving 28 bases between them. CDR1 SGDLS and CDR2 YYNGEE come from the germline V gene. The CDR3 spans 20 residues. The CDR3 loop is CASSSRGTLGGRASTDTQYF. Written as DNA, the CDR3 is TGTGCCAGCAGTTCCCGGGGGACGTTGGGTGGCCGTGCTAGCACAGATACGCAGTATTTT.

This clone was seen a few times. Other DNA sequences in this specimen translate into the identical CDR3. This chain connects TRBV30 to TRBJ1-5; TRBD1 is a possible D gene (6 bases). The germline CDR1 and CDR2 sequences are GTSNPN and SVGIG (reference sequence). The V and J ends lost 3 bases and 6 bases respectively, with 9 bases between them. This CDR3 region has 12 residues. The CDR3 loop reads CAWSTGFQPQHF. The CDR3 nucleotides are TGTGCCTGGAGCACAGGGTTTCAGCCCCAGCATTTT.

The chain couples TRBV27 to TRBJ1-5; no reliable D call. This CDR3 region has 14 residues. The germline V gene has CDR1 MNHEY and CDR2 SMNVEV (reference sequence). Between the trimmed V and J ends, which lost 2 bases and 7 bases, there was a span of 12 bases. In DNA, the CDR3 is TGTGCCAGCAGTTTAATCGGGGAAAGCCAGCCCCAGCATTTT. Its protein is CASSLIGESQPQHF.

This clone was detected once. The CDR3 sequence is CASSLGPERAGELFF. The CDR3 coding sequence is TGCGCCAGCAGCTTGGGTCCAGAGAGGGCCGGGGAGCTGTTTTTT. The V and J genes are TRBV5-1 and TRBJ2-2, with D possibly TRBD2 on 5 matching bases. The CDR3 contains 15 residues. Deletions cut 0 bases from V and 6 bases from J, with 12 bases between. CDR1 and CDR2 (germline): SGHRS, YFSETQ.

The chain recombines TRBV2 with TRBJ1-4; 7 bases align to TRBD1. From germline, CDR1 is SNHLY and CDR2 FYNNEI. Losses at the gene ends were 3 bases for V and 6 bases for J; bases not matched to a gene: 16. This CDR3 region has 18 residues. This CDR3 is CASSDQGGVGVWYEKLFF. The DNA for the CDR3 is TGTGCCAGCAGTGACCAGGGGGGAGTTGGGGTTTGGTATGAAAAACTGTTTTTT.

The genes are TRBV4-1 and TRBJ2-2; the D gene is possibly TRBD2 (5 bases). This CDR3 region has 17 residues. Trimming pared 3 bases from V and 1 base from J, leaving 15 bases between. The germline gives CDR1 MGHRA, CDR2 YSYEKL. This CDR3 is CASSHQRAGLNTGELFF. The DNA of the CDR3 is TGCGCCAGCAGCCACCAACGTGCGGGTTTGAACACCGGGGAGCTGTTTTTT.

This chain links TRBV7-9 with TRBJ1-1; D might be TRBD1 (6 bases). This CDR3 is built from 14 residues. Germline V gene data show CDR1 as SEHNR and CDR2 as FQNEAQ (reference sequence). Trimming pared 2 bases from V and 12 bases from J, leaving 19 bases between. The CDR3 bases are TGTGCCAGCAGCTTACCATATACAGGGCAAGCGCCTTTCTTT. Its translation is CASSLPYTGQAPFF.

This clone has a handful of counts. J is TRBJ1-5 and V is TRBV7-7; no definite D call. From germline, CDR1 is SSHAT and CDR2 FNYEAQ (reference sequence). Trimming removed 0 bases at V and 9 bases at J, with 12 bases between. The CDR3 has 14 residues. The CDR3 loop reads CASSLAYYVRPQHF. The CDR3 bases are TGTGCCAGCAGCTTAGCCTATTACGTTCGGCCCCAGCATTTT.

The chain is built from TRBV2 and TRBJ2-5; D gene ambiguous. Trimming removed 1 base from V and 6 bases from J, with 15 bases in between. Looked up from germline, CDR1 is SNHLY and CDR2 is FYNNEI. The CDR3 runs to 15 residues. In DNA, the CDR3 is TGTGCCAGCAGTGAAGGGAGTCCCCTGGTACAGACCCAGTACTTC. Translated, it gives CASSEGSPLVQTQYF. Full variable domain (rest looked up from reference TRBV2 and TRBJ2-5): EPEVTQTPSHQVTQMGQEVILRCVPISNHLYFYWYRQILGQKVEFLVSFYNNEISEKSEIFDDQFSVERPDGSNFTLKIRSTKLEDSAMYFCASSEGSPLVQTQYFGPGTRLLVL.

The chain recombines TRBV2 with TRBJ2-5, with 14 bases matching TRBD2. The germline V gene has CDR1 SNHLY and CDR2 FYNNEI. V was clipped by 6 bases and J by 2 bases; unmatched bases: 5. This CDR3 has 16 amino acids. CDR3 DNA sequence: TGTGCCAGCAGGGGGGGGACTAGCGGGAGACAAGAGACCCAGTACTTC. Encoded protein: CASRGGTSGRQETQYF.

This chain links TRBV5-5 with TRBJ1-1; TRBD1 might be the D (5 bases). This CDR3 is built from 15 residues. Looked up from germline, CDR1 is SGHKS and CDR2 is YYEKEE (reference sequence). The germline V and J ends were trimmed by 10 bases and 3 bases, with 22 bases remaining between them. Here the CDR3 reads CASTAAPGSDTEAFF. As DNA, the CDR3 is TGTGCCTCCACAGCCGCCCCAGGGTCGGACACTGAAGCTTTCTTT. Complete variable domain (other parts from reference TRBV5-5 and TRBJ1-1): DAGVTQSPTHLIKTRGQQVTLRCSPISGHKSVSWYQQVLGQGPQFIFQYYEKEERGRGNFPDRFSARQFPNYSSELNVNALLLGDSALYLCASTAAPGSDTEAFFGQGTRLTVV.

This rearrangement joins TRBV6-1 to TRBJ1-2; a possible D gene is TRBD1 (5 bases). V gave up 0 bases and J gave up 4 bases, with 12 bases separating them. Germline V gives CDR1 MNHNS, CDR2 SASEGT. This CDR3 has 15 amino acids. CDR3 sequence (DNA): TGTGCCAGCAGTGAAGCAAACGGAGGGACCTATGGCTACACCTTC. This codes for CASSEANGGTYGYTF.

The chain recombines TRBV2 with TRBJ2-7; 14 bases match TRBD2. Trimming removed 7 bases from V and 3 bases from J; junction bases left unmatched: 8. From germline, CDR1 is SNHLY and CDR2 FYNNEI. The CDR3 totals 16 residues. This CDR3 is CASKGLAGDTIYEQYF. The CDR3 DNA follows: TGTGCCAGCAAGGGACTAGCGGGGGACACCATCTACGAGCAGTACTTC.

The rearrangement uses TRBV28 and TRBJ1-4; no clear D gene. This CDR3 is built from 15 residues. Germline CDR1 reads MDHEN; CDR2 reads SYDVKM. The ends were cut back, 10 bases at V and 10 bases at J, with 25 bases in the middle. This chain's CDR3 is CAISPPPPVLGKLFF. The CDR3 coding sequence is TGTGCCATCTCACCTCCACCCCCGGTCCTCGGAAAACTGTTTTTT.

This chain joins TRBV5-1 and TRBJ2-1, with 7 bases identical to TRBD2. The CDR3 runs to 16 residues. Germline assignment: CDR1 SGHRS and CDR2 YFSETQ. The V and J ends lost 2 bases and 6 bases, in that order; junction bases with no gene match: 11. CDR3 nucleotides: TGCGCCAGCAGCTTTGGGGCCGGGACTAAGTTCAATGAGCAGTTCTTC. This codes for CASSFGAGTKFNEQFF.